This TCR beta chain is from a study of control samples from healthy donors and cancer patients. Trimming took 1 base from V and 1 from J; bases not matched to a gene: 4. CDR1 and CDR2 from the germline V gene are SGHTA and FQGNSA. The CDR3 spans 17 residues. The method was immunoSEQ multiplex PCR; TCRdb's version includes in-frame clones alone and lacks a portion of them. The repertoire has about 55,000 clones, 88% of them found once; the top ten carry approximately 3.4%. This TCR came from a man aged 45 to 65 in good health. The chain recombines TRBV7-2 with TRBJ2-2, with 9 positions matching TRBD2. Specimen: blood. CDR3 nucleotides: TGTGCCAGCAGCTTAGTTGCAGCGGGAGGGAACACCGGGGAGCTGTTTTTT. Translating gives CASSLVAAGGNTGELFF.